The source of this TCR beta chain is a study of blood T cell repertoires in COVID-19. Using immunoSEQ multiplex PCR, the repertoire was profiled, and TCRdb retains in-frame clones only, with some absent. This sample yields a few hundred thousand clones, of which approximately 90% are seen a single time; 2.2% belongs to the top ten. The CDR3 has 16 residues. The trim removed 4 bases at V and 5 bases at J, leaving 13 bases unmatched. Germline-derived CDR1 and CDR2 are LNHDA and SQIVND (reference sequence). The rearrangement links TRBV19 to TRBJ2-5; 7 bases line up with TRBD2. This TCR derives from a man younger than 40 who had recovered from COVID-19. Source material: peripheral blood. For the CDR3, the DNA is TGTGCCAGTAGTACCACATCTCGGACTAGTAGGGAGACCCAGTACTTC. Protein: CASSTTSRTSRETQYF.